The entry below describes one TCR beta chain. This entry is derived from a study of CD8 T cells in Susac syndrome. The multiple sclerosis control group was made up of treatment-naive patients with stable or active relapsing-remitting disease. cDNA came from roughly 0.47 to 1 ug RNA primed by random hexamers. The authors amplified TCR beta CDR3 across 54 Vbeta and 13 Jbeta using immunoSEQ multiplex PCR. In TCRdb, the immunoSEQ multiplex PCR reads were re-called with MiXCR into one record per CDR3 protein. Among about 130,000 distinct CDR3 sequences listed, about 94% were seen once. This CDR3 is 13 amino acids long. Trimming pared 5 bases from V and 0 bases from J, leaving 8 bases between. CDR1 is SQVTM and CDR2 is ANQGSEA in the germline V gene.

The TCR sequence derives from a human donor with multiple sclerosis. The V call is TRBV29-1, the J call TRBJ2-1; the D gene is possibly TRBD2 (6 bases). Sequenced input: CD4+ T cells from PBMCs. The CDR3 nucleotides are TGCAGCGTTCCCGGGAGCTCCTACAATGAGCAGTTCTTC. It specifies CSVPGSSYNEQFF.